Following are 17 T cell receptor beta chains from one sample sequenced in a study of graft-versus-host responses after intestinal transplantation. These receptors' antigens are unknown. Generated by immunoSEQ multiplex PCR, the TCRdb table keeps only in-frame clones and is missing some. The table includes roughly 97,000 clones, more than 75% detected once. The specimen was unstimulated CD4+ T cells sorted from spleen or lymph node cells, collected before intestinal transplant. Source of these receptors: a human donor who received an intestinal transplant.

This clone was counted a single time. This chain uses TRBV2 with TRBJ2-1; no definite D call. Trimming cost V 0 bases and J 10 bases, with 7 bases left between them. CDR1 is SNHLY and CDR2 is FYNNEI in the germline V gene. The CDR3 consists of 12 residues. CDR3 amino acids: CASSEAGGEQFF. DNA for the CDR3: TGTGCCAGCAGTGAAGCGGGTGGGGAGCAGTTCTTC.

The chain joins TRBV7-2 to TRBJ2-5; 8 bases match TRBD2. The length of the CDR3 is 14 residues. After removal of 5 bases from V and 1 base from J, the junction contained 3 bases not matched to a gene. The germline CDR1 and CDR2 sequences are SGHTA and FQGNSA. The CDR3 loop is CASSAGLVQETQYF. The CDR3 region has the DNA TGTGCCAGCAGCGCGGGACTAGTCCAAGAGACCCAGTACTTC.

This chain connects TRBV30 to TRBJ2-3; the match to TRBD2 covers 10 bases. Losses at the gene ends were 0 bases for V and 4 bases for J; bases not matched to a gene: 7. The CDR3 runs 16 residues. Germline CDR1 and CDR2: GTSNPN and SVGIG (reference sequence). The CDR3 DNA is TGTGCCTGGAGTGTCGGAGCGGGAGGGCCCTCAGATACGCAGTATTTT. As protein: CAWSVGAGGPSDTQYF.

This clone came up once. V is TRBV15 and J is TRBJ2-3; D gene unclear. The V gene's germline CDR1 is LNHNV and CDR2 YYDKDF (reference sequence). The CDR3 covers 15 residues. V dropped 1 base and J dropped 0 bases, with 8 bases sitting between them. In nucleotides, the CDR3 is TGTGCCACCAGCAGAGTACATACTAGCACAGATACGCAGTATTTT. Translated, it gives CATSRVHTSTDTQYF.

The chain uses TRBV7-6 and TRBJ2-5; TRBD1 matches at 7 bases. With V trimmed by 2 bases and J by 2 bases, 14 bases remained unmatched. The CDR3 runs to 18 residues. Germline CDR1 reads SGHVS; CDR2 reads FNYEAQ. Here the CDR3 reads CASSLLGETGYAQETQYF. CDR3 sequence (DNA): TGTGCCAGCAGCTTACTAGGGGAGACAGGGTATGCACAAGAGACCCAGTACTTC. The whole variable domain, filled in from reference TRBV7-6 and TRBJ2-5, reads GAGVSQSPRYKVTKRGQDVALRCDPISGHVSLYWYRQALGQGPEFLTYFNYEAQQDKSGLPNDRFSAERPEGSISTLTIQRTEQRDSAMYRCASSLLGETGYAQETQYFGPGTRLLVL.

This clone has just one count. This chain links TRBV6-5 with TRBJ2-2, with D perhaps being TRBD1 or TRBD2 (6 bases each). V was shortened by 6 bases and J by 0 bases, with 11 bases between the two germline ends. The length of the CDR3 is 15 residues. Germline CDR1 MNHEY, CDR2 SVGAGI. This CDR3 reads CASRAGDSNTGELFF. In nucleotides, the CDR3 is TGTGCCAGCAGAGCAGGGGACTCGAACACCGGGGAGCTGTTTTTT.

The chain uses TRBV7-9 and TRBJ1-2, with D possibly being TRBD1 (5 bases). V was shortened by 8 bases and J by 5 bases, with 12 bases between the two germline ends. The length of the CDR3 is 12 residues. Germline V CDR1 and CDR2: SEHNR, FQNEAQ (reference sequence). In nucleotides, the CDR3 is TGTGCCAGCCGGGACGGAACATATGGCTACACCTTC. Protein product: CASRDGTYGYTF. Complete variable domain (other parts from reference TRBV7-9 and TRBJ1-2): DTGVSQNPRHKITKRGQNVTFRCDPISEHNRLYWYRQTLGQGPEFLTYFQNEAQLEKSRLLSDRFSAERPKGSFSTLEIQRTEQGDSAMYLCASRDGTYGYTFGSGTRLTVV.

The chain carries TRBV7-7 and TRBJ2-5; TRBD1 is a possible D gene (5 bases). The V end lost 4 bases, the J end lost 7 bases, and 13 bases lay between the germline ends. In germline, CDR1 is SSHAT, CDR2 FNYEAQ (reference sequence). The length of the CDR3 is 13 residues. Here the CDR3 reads CASSSDTQGTQYF. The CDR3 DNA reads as TGTGCCAGCAGCTCGGACACCCAGGGGACCCAGTACTTC.

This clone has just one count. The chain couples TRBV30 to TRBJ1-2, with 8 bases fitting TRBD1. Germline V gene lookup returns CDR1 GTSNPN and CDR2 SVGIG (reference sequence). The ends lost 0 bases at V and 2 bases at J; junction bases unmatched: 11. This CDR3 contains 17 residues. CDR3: CAWSVPQGQGGNYGYTF. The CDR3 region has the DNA TGTGCCTGGAGTGTACCTCAAGGACAGGGTGGGAACTATGGCTACACCTTC.

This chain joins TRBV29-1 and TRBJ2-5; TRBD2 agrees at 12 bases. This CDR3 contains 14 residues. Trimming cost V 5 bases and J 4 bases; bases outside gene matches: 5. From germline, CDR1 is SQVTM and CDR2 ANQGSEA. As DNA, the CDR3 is TGCAGCGTTTCCCAACTAGCGGGAGGAGAGACCCAGTACTTC. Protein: CSVSQLAGGETQYF.

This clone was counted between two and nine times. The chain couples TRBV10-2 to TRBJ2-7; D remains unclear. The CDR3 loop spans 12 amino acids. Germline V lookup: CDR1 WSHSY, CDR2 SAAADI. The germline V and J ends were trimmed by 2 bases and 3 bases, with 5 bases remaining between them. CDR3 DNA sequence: TGCGCCAGCAGTGAGGGGTACTACGAGCAGTACTTC. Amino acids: CASSEGYYEQYF.

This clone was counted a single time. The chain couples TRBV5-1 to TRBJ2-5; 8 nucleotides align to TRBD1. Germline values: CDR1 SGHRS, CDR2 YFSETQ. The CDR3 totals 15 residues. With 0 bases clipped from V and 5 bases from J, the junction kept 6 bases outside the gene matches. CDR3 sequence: CASSLAQDRAETQYF. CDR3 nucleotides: TGCGCCAGCAGCTTGGCACAGGACAGGGCCGAGACCCAGTACTTC.

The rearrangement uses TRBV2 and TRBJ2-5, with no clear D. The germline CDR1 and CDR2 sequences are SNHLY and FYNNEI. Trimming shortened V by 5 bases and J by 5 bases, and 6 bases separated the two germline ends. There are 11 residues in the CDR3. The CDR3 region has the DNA TGTGCCAGCAGTTATGGGGAGACCCAGTACTTC. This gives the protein CASSYGETQYF.

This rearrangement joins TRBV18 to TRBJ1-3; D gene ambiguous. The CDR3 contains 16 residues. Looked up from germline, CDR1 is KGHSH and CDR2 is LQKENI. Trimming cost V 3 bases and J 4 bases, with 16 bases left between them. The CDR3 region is CASSPSLELRGNTIYF. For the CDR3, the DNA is TGTGCCAGCTCACCCTCCCTCGAACTGCGCGGAAACACCATATATTTT.

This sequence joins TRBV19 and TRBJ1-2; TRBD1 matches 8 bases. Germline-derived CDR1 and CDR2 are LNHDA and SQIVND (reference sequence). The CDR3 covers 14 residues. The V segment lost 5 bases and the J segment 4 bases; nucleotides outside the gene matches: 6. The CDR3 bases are TGTGCCAGTAGTCACCGGGACAGGCCCTATGGCTACACCTTC. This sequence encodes CASSHRDRPYGYTF. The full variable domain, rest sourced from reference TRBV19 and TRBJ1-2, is DGGITQSPKYLFRKEGQNVTLSCEQNLNHDAMYWYRQDPGQGLRLIYYSQIVNDFQKGDIAEGYSVSREKKESFPLTVTSAQKNPTAFYLCASSHRDRPYGYTFGSGTRLTVV.

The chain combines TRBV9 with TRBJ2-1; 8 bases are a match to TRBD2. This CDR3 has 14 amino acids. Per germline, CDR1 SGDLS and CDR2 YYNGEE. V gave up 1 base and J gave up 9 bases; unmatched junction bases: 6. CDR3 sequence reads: CASSVTLAGGEQFF. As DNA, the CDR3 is TGTGCCAGCAGCGTAACCCTAGCGGGCGGTGAGCAGTTCTTC.

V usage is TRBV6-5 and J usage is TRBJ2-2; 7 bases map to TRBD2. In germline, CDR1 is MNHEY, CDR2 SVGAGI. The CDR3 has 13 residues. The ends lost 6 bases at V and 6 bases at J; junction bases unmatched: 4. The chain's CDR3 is CASRGGRAGELFF. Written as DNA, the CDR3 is TGTGCCAGCAGGGGTGGGAGGGCCGGGGAGCTGTTTTTT.